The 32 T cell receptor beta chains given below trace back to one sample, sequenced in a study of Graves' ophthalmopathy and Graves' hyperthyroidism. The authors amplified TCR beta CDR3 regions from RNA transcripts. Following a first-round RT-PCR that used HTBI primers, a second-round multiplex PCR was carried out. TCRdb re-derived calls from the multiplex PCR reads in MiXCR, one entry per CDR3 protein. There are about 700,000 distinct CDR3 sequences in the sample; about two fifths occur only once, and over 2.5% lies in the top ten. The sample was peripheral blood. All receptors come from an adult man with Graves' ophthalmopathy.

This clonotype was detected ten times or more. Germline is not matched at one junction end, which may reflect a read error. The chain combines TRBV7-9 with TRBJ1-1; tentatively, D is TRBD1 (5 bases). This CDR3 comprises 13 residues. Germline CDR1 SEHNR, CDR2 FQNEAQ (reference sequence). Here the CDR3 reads CASSLDRDTEAFF. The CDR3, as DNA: TGTGCTAGCAGCTTAGACAGAGACACTGAAGCTTTCTTT.

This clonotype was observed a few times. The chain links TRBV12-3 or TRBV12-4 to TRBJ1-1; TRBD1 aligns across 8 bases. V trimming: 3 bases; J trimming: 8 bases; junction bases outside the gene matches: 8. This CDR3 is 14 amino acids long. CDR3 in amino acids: CASSLGRGLSEAFF. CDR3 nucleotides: TGTGCCAGCAGTTTGGGCAGGGGGCTTTCCGAAGCTTTCTTT.

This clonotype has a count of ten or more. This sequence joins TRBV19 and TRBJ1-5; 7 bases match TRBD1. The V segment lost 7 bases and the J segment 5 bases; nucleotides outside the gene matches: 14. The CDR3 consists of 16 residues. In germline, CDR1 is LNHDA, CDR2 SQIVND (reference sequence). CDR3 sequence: CASTQPRTGGDQPQHF. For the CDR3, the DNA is TGTGCCAGTACCCAACCACGGACAGGTGGGGATCAGCCCCAGCATTTT.

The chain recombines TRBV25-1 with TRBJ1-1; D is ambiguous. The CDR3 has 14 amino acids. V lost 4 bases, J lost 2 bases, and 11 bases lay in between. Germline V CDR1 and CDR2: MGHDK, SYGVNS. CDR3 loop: CASSAPPSNTEAFF. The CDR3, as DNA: TGTGCCAGCAGTGCCCCACCCTCAAACACTGAAGCTTTCTTT.

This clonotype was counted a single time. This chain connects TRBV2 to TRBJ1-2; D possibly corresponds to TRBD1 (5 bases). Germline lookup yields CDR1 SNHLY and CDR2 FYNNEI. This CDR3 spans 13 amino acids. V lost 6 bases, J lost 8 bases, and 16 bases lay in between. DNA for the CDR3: TGTGCCAGCAGCGGGGCTGGGTCTTACGGCTACACCTTC. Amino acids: CASSGAGSYGYTF.

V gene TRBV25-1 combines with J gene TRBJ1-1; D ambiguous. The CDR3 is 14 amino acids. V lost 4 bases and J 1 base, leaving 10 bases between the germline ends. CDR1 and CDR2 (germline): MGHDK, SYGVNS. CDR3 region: CASSATAANTEAFF. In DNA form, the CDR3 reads TGTGCCAGCAGTGCTACCGCAGCGAACACTGAAGCTTTCTTT. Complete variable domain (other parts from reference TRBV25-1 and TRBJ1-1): EADIYQTPRYLVIGTGKKITLECSQTMGHDKMYWYQQDPGMELHLIHYSYGVNSTEKGDLSSESTVSRIRTEHFPLTLESARPSHTSQYLCASSATAANTEAFFGQGTRLTVV.

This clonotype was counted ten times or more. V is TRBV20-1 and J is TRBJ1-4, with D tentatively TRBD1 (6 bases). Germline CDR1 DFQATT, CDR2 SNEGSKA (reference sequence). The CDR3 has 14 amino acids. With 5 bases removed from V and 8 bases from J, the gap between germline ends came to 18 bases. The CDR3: CSAPYRVDVEKLFF. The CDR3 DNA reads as TGCAGTGCTCCATACAGGGTTGACGTAGAAAAACTGTTTTTT.

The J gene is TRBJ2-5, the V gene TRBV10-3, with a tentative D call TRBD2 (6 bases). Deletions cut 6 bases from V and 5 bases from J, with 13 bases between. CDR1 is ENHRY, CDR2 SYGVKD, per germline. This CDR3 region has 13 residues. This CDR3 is CAIRPGVQETQYF. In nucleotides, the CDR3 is TGTGCCATCAGGCCGGGGGTCCAGGAGACCCAGTACTTC.

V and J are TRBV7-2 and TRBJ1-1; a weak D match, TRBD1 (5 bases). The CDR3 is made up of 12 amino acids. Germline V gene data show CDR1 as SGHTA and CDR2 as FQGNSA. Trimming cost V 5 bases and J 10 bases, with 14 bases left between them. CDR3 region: CASSQGGAPAFF. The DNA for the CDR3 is TGTGCCAGCAGCCAAGGCGGGGCGCCAGCTTTCTTT.

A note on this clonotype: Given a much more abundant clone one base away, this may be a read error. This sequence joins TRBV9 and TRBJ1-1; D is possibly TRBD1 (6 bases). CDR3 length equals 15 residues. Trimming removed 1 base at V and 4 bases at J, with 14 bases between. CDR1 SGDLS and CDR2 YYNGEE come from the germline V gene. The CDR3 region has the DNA TGTGCCAGCAGCGTATCGAACAGGGCGGGCACTGAAGCTTTCTTT. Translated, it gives CASSVSNRAGTEAFF.

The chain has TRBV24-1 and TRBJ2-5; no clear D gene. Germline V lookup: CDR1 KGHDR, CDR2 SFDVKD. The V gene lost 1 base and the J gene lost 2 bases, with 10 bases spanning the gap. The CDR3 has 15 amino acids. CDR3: CATSDFGGRQETQYF. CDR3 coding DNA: TGTGCCACCAGTGATTTCGGCGGTAGGCAAGAGACCCAGTACTTC.

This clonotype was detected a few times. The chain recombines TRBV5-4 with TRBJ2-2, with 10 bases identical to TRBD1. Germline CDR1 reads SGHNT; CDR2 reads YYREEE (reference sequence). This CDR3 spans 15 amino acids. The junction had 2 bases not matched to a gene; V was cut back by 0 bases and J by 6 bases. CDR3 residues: CASSLAGTGAGELFF. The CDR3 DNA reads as TGTGCCAGCAGCTTGGCCGGGACAGGGGCCGGGGAGCTGTTTTTT.

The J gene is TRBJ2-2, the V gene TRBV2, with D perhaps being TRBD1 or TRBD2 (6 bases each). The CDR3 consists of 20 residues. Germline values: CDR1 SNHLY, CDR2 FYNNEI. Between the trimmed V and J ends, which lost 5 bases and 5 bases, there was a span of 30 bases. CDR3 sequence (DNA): TGTGCCAGCAGTTTAAACTCGGGGGCAGCGCAGGCCTCGGGGACCGGGGAGCTGTTTTTT. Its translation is CASSLNSGAAQASGTGELFF. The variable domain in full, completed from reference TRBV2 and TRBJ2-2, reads EPEVTQTPSHQVTQMGQEVILRCVPISNHLYFYWYRQILGQKVEFLVSFYNNEISEKSEIFDDQFSVERPDGSNFTLKIRSTKLEDSAMYFCASSLNSGAAQASGTGELFFGEGSRLTVL.

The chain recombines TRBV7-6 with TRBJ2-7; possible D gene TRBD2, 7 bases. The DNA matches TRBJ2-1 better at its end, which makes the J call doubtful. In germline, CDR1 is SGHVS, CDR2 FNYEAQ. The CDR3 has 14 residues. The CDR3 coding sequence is TGTGCCAGCAGTTTGCGGGGGCCGTACAATGAGCAGTTCTTC. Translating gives CASSLRGPYNEQFF.

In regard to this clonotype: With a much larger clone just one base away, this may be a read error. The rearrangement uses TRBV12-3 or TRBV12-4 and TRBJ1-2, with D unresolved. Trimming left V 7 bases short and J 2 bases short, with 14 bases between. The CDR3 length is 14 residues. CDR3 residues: CASNTPVANYGYTF. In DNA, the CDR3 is TGTGCCAGCAACACGCCGGTGGCGAACTATGGCTACACCTTC.

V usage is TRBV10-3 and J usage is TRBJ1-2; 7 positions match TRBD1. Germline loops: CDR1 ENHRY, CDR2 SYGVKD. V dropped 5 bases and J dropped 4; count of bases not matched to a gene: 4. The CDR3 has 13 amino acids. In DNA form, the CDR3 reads TGTGCCATCAGTCCTGGACAGGCCTATGGCTACACCTTC. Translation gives CAISPGQAYGYTF.

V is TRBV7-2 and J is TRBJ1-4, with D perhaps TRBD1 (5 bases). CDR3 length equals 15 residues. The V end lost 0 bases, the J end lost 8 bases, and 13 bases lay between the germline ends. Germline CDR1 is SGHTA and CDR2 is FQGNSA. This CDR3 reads CASSLAVIGDEKLFF. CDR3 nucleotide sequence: TGTGCCAGCAGCTTAGCTGTGATTGGGGACGAAAAACTGTTTTTT.

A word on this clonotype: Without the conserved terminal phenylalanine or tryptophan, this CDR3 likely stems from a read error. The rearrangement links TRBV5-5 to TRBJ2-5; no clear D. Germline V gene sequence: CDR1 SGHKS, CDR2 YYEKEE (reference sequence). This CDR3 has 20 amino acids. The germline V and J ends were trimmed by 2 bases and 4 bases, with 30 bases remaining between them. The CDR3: CASSLAFIREVGYTGETQYL. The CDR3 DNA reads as TGTGCCAGCAGCTTAGCGTTCATAAGGGAAGTTGGGTATACGGGAGAGACCCAGTACCTC.

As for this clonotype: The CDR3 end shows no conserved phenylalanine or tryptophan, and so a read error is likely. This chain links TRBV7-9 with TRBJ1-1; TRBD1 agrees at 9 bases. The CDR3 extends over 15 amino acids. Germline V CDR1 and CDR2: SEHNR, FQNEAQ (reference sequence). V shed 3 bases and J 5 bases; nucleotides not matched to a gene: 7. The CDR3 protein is CASSLGDRAATEAFL. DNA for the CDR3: TGTGCCAGCAGCTTGGGGGACAGGGCTGCGACTGAAGCTTTCCTT.

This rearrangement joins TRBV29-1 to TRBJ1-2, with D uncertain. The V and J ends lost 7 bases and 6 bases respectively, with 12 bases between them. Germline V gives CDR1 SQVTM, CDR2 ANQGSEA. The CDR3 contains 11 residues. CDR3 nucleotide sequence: TGCAGCGCTGGGGAGGGAAATGGCTACACCTTC. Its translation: CSAGEGNGYTF.

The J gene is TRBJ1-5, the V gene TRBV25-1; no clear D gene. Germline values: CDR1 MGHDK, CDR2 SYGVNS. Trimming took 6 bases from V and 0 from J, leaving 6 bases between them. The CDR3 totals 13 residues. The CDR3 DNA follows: TGTGCCAGCAGCAGGATTAGCAATCAGCCCCAGCATTTT. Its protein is CASSRISNQPQHF. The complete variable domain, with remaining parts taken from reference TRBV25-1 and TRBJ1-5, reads EADIYQTPRYLVIGTGKKITLECSQTMGHDKMYWYQQDPGMELHLIHYSYGVNSTEKGDLSSESTVSRIRTEHFPLTLESARPSHTSQYLCASSRISNQPQHFGDGTRLSIL.

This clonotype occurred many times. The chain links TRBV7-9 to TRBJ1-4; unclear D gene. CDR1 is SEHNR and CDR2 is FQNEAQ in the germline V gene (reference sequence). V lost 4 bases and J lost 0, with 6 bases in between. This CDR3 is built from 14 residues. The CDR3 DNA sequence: TGTGCCAGCAGCTATGGTGCAACTAATGAAAAACTGTTTTTT. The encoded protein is CASSYGATNEKLFF.

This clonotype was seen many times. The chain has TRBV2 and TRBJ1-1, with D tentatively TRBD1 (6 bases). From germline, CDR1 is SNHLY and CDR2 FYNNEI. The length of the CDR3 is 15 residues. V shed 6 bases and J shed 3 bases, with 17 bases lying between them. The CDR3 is CASRRHGAGDTEAFF. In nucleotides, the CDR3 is TGTGCCAGCAGAAGGCATGGGGCAGGGGACACTGAAGCTTTCTTT.

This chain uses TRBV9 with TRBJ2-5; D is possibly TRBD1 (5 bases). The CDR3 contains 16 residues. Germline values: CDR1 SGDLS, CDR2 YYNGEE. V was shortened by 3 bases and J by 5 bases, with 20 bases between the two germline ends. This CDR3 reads CASSAREVGRAETQYF. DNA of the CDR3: TGTGCCAGCAGCGCCCGAGAAGTGGGGCGCGCGGAGACCCAGTACTTC. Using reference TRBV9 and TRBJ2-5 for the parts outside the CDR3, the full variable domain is DSGVTQTPKHLITATGQRVTLRCSPRSGDLSVYWYQQSLDQGLQFLIQYYNGEERAKGNILERFSAQQFPDLHSELNLSSLELGDSALYFCASSAREVGRAETQYFGPGTRLLVL.

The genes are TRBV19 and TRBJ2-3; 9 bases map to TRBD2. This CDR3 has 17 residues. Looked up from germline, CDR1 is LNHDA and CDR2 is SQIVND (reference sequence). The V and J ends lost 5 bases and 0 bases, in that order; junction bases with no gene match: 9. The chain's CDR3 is CASSAELAGESTDTQYF. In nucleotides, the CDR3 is TGTGCCAGTAGTGCAGAACTAGCGGGCGAGAGCACAGATACGCAGTATTTT. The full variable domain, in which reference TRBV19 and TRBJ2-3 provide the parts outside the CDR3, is DGGITQSPKYLFRKEGQNVTLSCEQNLNHDAMYWYRQDPGQGLRLIYYSQIVNDFQKGDIAEGYSVSREKKESFPLTVTSAQKNPTAFYLCASSAELAGESTDTQYFGPGTRLTVL.

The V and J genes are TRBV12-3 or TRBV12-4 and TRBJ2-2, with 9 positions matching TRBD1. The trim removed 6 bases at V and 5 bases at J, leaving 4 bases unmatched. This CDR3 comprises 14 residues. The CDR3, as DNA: TGTGCCAGCAGGGGACAGGGCGGAACCGGGGAGCTGTTTTTT. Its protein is CASRGQGGTGELFF.

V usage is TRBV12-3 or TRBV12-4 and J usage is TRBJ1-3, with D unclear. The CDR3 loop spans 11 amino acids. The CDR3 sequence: CASGLDITIYF. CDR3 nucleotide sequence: TGTGCTAGTGGTCTGGATATCACCATATATTTT.

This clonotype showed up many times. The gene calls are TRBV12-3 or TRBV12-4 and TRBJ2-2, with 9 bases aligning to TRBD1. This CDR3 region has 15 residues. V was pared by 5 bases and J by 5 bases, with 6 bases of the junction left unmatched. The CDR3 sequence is CASSPRTGETGELFF. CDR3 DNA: TGTGCCAGCAGTCCCAGGACAGGGGAGACCGGGGAGCTGTTTTTT.

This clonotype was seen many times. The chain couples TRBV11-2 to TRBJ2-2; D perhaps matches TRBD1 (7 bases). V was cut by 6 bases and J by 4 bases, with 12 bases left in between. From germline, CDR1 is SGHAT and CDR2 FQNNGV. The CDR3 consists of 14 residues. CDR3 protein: CASRPQGGTGELFF. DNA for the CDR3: TGTGCCAGCAGGCCCCAGGGGGGCACCGGGGAGCTGTTTTTT.

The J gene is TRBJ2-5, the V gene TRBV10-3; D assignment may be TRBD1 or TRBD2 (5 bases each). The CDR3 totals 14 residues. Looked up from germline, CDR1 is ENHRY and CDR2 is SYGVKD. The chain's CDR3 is CARLGEGYQETQYF. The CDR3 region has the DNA TGTGCTAGGCTGGGAGAGGGGTACCAAGAGACCCAGTACTTC.

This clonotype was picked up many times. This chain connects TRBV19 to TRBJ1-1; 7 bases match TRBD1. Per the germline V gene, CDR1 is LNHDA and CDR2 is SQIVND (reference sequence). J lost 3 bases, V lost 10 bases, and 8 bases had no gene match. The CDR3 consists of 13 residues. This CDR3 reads CATKGGPYTEAFF. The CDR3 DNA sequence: TGTGCCACTAAAGGGGGCCCGTACACTGAAGCTTTCTTT. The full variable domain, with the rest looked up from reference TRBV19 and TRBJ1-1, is DGGITQSPKYLFRKEGQNVTLSCEQNLNHDAMYWYRQDPGQGLRLIYYSQIVNDFQKGDIAEGYSVSREKKESFPLTVTSAQKNPTAFYLCATKGGPYTEAFFGQGTRLTVV.

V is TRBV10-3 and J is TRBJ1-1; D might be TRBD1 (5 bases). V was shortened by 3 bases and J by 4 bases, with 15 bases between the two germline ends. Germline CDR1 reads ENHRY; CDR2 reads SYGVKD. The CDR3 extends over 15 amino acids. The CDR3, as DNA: TGTGCCATCAGTGACAGGGTTGGGGCAATCACTGAAGCTTTCTTT. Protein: CAISDRVGAITEAFF.